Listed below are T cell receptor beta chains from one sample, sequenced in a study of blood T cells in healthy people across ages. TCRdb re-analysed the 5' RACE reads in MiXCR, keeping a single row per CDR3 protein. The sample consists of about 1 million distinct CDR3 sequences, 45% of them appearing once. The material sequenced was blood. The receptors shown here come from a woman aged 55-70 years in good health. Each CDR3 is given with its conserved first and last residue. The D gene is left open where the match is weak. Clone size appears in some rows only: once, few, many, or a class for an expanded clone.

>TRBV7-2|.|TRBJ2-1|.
CASTPGPFERAYEQFF
TGTGCCAGCACCCCAGGCCCTTTCGAAAGGGCCTACGAGCAGTTCTTC
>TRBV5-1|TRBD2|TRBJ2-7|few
CASSPDAVASGSYEQYF
TGCGCCAGCAGCCCGGACGCCGTGGCTAGCGGTTCCTACGAGCAGTACTTC
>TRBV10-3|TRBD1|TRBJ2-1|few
CAIRGTGNENEQFF
TGTGCCATCAGAGGGACAGGGAACGAGAATGAGCAGTTCTTC
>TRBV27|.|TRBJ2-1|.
CASSHSGTSEEQFF
TGTGCCAGCAGTCATAGTGGGACTTCCGAGGAGCAGTTCTTC
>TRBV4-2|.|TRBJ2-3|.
CASSQDELTRPQYF
TGTGCCAGCAGCCAAGATGAGCTTACCCGCCCGCAGTATTTT
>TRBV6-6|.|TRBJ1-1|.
CASRLGQNTEAFF
TGTGCCAGCAGGCTTGGGCAGAACACTGAAGCTTTCTTT
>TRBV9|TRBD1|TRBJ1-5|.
CASSVSGGSNQPQHF
TGTGCCAGCAGCGTCTCAGGGGGGAGCAATCAGCCCCAGCATTTT
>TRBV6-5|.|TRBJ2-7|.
CASSGMPSYEQYF
TGTGCCAGCAGTGGCATGCCTTCCTACGAGCAGTACTTC
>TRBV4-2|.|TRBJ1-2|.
CASSQSERGSYGYTF
TGTGCCAGCAGCCAATCCGAGAGGGGTAGCTATGGCTACACCTTC
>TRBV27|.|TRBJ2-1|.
CASSSWDSTNEQFF
TGTGCCAGCAGTTCTTGGGACTCTACAAATGAGCAGTTCTTC
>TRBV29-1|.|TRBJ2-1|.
CSVEDVLGVPNEQFF
TGCAGCGTTGAAGACGTACTAGGTGTCCCCAATGAGCAGTTCTTC
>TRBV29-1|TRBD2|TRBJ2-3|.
CSVEVGGSWDKSSTDTQYF
TGCAGCGTTGAAGTAGGCGGGAGCTGGGATAAATCTAGCACAGATACGCAGTATTTT
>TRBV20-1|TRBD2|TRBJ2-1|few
CSARGGSGRNNEQFF
TGCAGTGCTAGAGGGGGCAGCGGGAGGAACAATGAGCAGTTCTTC
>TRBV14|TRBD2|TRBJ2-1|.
CASSHLAGGSYNEQFF
TGTGCCAGCAGCCATCTAGCGGGAGGCTCCTACAATGAGCAGTTCTTC
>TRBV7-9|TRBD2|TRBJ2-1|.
CASSLDMGLAKEQFF
TGTGCCAGCAGCTTAGATATGGGACTAGCGAAGGAGCAGTTCTTC
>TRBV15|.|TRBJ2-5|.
CATSRERGPQETQYF
TGTGCCACCAGCAGAGAGCGGGGACCGCAAGAGACCCAGTACTTC
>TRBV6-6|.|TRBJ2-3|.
CASRGADRSTDTQYF
TGTGCCAGCAGGGGAGCAGACCGAAGCACAGATACGCAGTATTTT
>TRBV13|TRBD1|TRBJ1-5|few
CASSLRQGDIDNQPQHF
TGTGCCAGCAGCTTAAGACAGGGGGATATCGACAATCAGCCCCAGCATTTT
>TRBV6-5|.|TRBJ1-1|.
CASSPYGGTEAFF
TGTGCCAGCAGCCCTTACGGAGGGACTGAAGCTTTCTTT
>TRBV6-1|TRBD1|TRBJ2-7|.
CASSPAPWGQSTYEQYF
TGTGCCAGCAGTCCCGCTCCTTGGGGACAGAGTACCTACGAGCAGTACTTC
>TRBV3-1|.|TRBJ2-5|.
CASSQDEGGETQYF
TGTGCCAGCAGCCAAGATGAGGGGGGAGAGACCCAGTACTTC
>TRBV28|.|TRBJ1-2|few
CASSPGNGGYTF
TGTGCCAGCAGCCCCGGAAATGGGGGCTACACCTTC
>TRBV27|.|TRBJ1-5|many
CASSFGPRDSSNQPQHF
TGTGCCAGCAGTTTTGGCCCAAGAGACAGTAGCAATCAGCCCCAGCATTTT
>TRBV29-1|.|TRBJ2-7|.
CSAGGDKQDEQYF
TGCAGCGCTGGGGGGGACAAGCAGGACGAGCAGTACTTC
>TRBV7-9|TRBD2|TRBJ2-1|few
CASSFPTSGSSYNEQFF
TGTGCCAGCAGCTTCCCGACTAGCGGGAGCTCCTACAATGAGCAGTTCTTC
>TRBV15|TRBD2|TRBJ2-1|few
CATSRDQGLAHEQFF
TGTGCCACCAGCAGAGATCAGGGACTAGCCCATGAGCAGTTCTTC
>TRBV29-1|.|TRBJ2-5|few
CSVEPTRGLQETQYF
TGCAGCGTTGAGCCGACCAGGGGACTCCAAGAGACCCAGTACTTC
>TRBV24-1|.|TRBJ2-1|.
CATSDPEPGSEQFF
TGTGCCACCAGTGACCCCGAGCCAGGAAGTGAGCAGTTCTTC
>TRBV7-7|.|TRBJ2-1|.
CASKGGDPNEQFF
TGTGCCAGCAAGGGGGGAGACCCCAATGAGCAGTTCTTC
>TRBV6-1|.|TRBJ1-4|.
CASSEVRGRPNEKLFF
TGTGCCAGCAGTGAAGTTAGGGGCCGACCTAATGAAAAACTGTTTTTT
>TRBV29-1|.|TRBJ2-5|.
CSLGFSGQGLGTQYF
TGCAGCTTAGGGTTCTCAGGGCAGGGGCTGGGGACCCAGTACTTC
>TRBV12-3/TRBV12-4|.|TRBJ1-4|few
CASSPRDYRGEKLFF
TGTGCCAGCAGTCCGAGGGACTACCGGGGTGAAAAACTGTTTTTT
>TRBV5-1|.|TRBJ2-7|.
CASSPDGAPYEQYF
TGCGCCAGCAGCCCCGATGGGGCCCCCTACGAGCAGTACTTC
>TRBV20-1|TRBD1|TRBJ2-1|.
CSADGTASYNEQFF
TGCAGTGCGGACGGGACAGCCTCCTACAATGAGCAGTTCTTC
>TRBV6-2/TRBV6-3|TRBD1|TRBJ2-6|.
CASSPRTGAGANVLTF
TGTGCCAGCAGTCCCCGGACAGGGGCTGGGGCCAACGTCCTGACTTTC
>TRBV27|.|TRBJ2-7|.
CASSLRGLGGGSYEQYF
TGTGCCAGCAGTTTAAGGGGTTTGGGGGGAGGATCCTACGAGCAGTACTTC
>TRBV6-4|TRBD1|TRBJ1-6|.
CASRGQALDSPLHF
TGTGCCAGCAGGGGACAGGCACTTGATTCACCCCTCCACTTT
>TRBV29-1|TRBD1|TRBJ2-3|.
CSVHRGTGEIDTQYF
TGCAGCGTTCATCGCGGGACAGGGGAGATCGATACGCAGTATTTT
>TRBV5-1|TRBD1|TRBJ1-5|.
CASSSGTGFNQPQHF
TGCGCCAGCAGCTCCGGGACAGGGTTTAACCAGCCCCAGCATTTT
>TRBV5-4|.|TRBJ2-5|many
CASSLTGAQETQYF
TGTGCCAGCAGCCTAACCGGGGCCCAAGAGACCCAGTACTTC
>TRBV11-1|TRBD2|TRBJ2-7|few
CASSFTSGLSYEQYF
TGTGCCAGCAGCTTCACTAGCGGGCTCTCCTACGAGCAGTACTTC
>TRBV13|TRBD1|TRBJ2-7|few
CASSPRLTGPPYEQYF
TGTGCCAGCAGCCCAAGGCTGACAGGGCCCCCCTACGAGCAGTACTTC
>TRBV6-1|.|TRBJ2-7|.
CASTLRSGSAEQYF
TGTGCCAGCACCTTGCGAAGCGGGTCAGCCGAGCAGTACTTC